This T cell receptor (beta chain) was obtained from a study of T cell responses to AZD1222 COVID-19 vaccine. Findings and limits, study-wide: Clonal diversity may have been underestimated, and the donors were mostly white British, with more females than males. An increase in Spike-specific TCR breadth and depth was observed after two AZD1222 doses.

As to this clone: Its antigen is still unknown.

Libraries were prepared by immunoSEQ multiplex PCR; TCRdb keeps only in-frame clonotypes and omits some of them. There are around 140,000 clones in the sample; around 92% occur only once, and around 3.5% lies in the top ten. The CDR3 spans 16 residues. Per the germline V gene, CDR1 is SGHRS and CDR2 is YFSETQ. The junction had 9 bases not matched to a gene; V was cut back by 0 bases and J by 5 bases. Specimen: peripheral blood, collected 28 days after the second AZD1222 dose. The sequence derives from an adult who received the AZD1222 COVID-19 vaccine. The V and J genes are TRBV5-1 and TRBJ2-7, with TRBD2 matching over 9 bases. This CDR3 reads CASSLGLSAGGNEQYF. The CDR3 DNA is TGCGCCAGCAGCTTGGGGCTTTCGGCGGGAGGGAACGAGCAGTACTTC.